Described below is a single TCR beta chain sequence and its context. No antigen is known for it. The sample belongs to a study of regulatory T cells in long-lasting Graves disease. General study points: There was favoring of TRBV28, TRBJ1-2 and TRBJ2-5 in persistent disease. Only a small sample size was used, which may have cut accuracy.

Time point: newly diagnosed GD, antithyroid drugs for less than 3 months. Preparation of the TCR library used RNA extracted from PBMCs. CDR3-region Arm-PCR and iRepertoire HTBI primers produced the TCR beta libraries. One entry per CDR3 protein results from TCRdb running MiXCR on the multiplex PCR reads. The repertoire holds some 250,000 distinct CDR3 sequences, with 20% to 25% as singletons. From germline, CDR1 is MNHNS and CDR2 SASEGT. The CDR3 is 15 amino acids. Trimming at V came to 6 bases and at J to 0 bases, leaving 5 bases not matched to a gene. The chain carries TRBV6-1 and TRBJ1-5; 7 nucleotides agree with TRBD1. The sample was peripheral blood mononuclear cells (PBMCs), taken at new diagnosis, from a patient treated with antithyroid drugs. The sequence came from a female donor with Graves disease. For the CDR3, the DNA is TGTGCCAGCAGGGCAGGGGGGTTTAGCAATCAGCCCCAGCATTTT. Encoded protein: CASRAGGFSNQPQHF.